The clone carrying this TCR beta chain came up a few times. V lost 5 bases and J lost 6; bases outside the gene matches: 18. This CDR3 is 16 amino acids long. Looked up from germline, CDR1 is DFQATT and CDR2 is SNEGSKA (reference sequence). These data are taken from a study of T cells in Graves' hyperthyroidism and ophthalmopathy. Authors of the study amplified TCR beta CDR3 regions from RNA transcripts. Primed by the HTBI set, a first-round RT-PCR was run on the TCR CDR3. TCRdb re-called the multiplex PCR reads through MiXCR, storing one row per CDR3 protein. The top ten hold around 47% of the sample, which has approximately 510,000 distinct CDR3 sequences, around 43% seen once. Uncontrolled infections, other autoimmune diseases, pregnancy or lactation led to exclusion of patients.

This TCR was recovered from an adult woman with Graves' disease, either hyperthyroidism or ophthalmopathy (not recorded which). Material: peripheral blood or thyroid tissue (not recorded which). V and J are TRBV20-1 and TRBJ1-2; 7 nucleotides line up with TRBD1. DNA of the CDR3: TGCAGTGCTCATACAGGGGACACTTCCGGGGACGATGGCTACACCTTC. Its translation is CSAHTGDTSGDDGYTF.